These 5 T cell receptor beta chains originate from one sample sequenced in a study of cytomegalovirus exposure and HLA in healthy donors. The PCR had 60 Vbeta and 13 Jbeta primers. TCRdb's copy holds only in-frame clones and misses some; the assay was immunoSEQ multiplex PCR. Of 55,000 to 85,000 clones in the sample, roughly 68% were seen once. Sample: PBMCs. The source is a woman aged 45-65 years in good health and CMV-seronegative.

The chain carries TRBV19 and TRBJ1-2; 11 bases line up with TRBD1. This CDR3 has 15 amino acids. Germline loops: CDR1 LNHDA, CDR2 SQIVND (reference sequence). J was trimmed by 7 bases and V by 3 bases; bases with no gene match: 7. Written as DNA, the CDR3 is TGTGCCAGTAGTATTCCTGGGACAGGGGGTGTTGGCTACACCTTC. Protein: CASSIPGTGGVGYTF.

The chain recombines TRBV18 with TRBJ2-7; D might be TRBD2 (5 bases). Trimming took 3 bases from V and 3 from J, leaving 12 bases between them. This CDR3 is built from 14 residues. Germline V gives CDR1 KGHSH, CDR2 LQKENI. CDR3 in DNA: TGTGCCAGCTCACCCCAGACCGGGGACTACGAGCAGTACTTC. Amino acid sequence: CASSPQTGDYEQYF.

This clone occurred a few times. Here the CDR3 DNA reads TGTGCCAGCAGTTGGCGAGGAATCCGTGAAGCTTTCTTT. As protein: CASSWRGIREAFF. This chain connects TRBV6-5 to TRBJ1-1, with D uncertain. Germline CDR1 is MNHEY and CDR2 is SVGAGI. This CDR3 is 13 amino acids long. Trimming took 4 bases from V and 7 from J, leaving 13 bases between them.

The rearrangement joins TRBV6-6 to TRBJ2-7, with D perhaps TRBD2 (5 bases). The CDR3 covers 15 residues. V was clipped by 7 bases and J by 9 bases, with 25 bases between them. Germline V gene sequence: CDR1 MNHNY, CDR2 SVGAGI (reference sequence). Here the CDR3 DNA reads TGTGCCAGCAAGGACTTCATAAGTACGGGTAAAGGGCAGTACTTC. Translating gives CASKDFISTGKGQYF.

The genes are TRBV9 and TRBJ2-7, with D perhaps TRBD2 (5 bases). The germline CDR1 and CDR2 sequences are SGDLS and YYNGEE. The CDR3 spans 12 residues. V lost 3 bases to trimming and J lost 7 bases, with 11 bases between them. The CDR3 coding sequence is TGTGCCAGCAGCGGGGATTCGGGAGAGCAGTACTTC. This codes for CASSGDSGEQYF.